These T cell receptor beta chains were read from a single sample in a study of control samples from healthy donors and cancer patients. Here immunoSEQ multiplex PCR was the method, and the copy in TCRdb shows in-frame clones only, minus some. The sample has 46,000 or so clones, around nine tenths seen once. Specimen: PBMCs. These receptors originate from a man aged 25 to 40 with colorectal cancer. CDR3s include the opening cysteine and the closing phenylalanine or tryptophan. A D gene is named only where the DNA matches it firmly. Some rows mark clone size as missing; the rest say once, few, many or name a class of expanded clone.

D	V	size	length	J	DNA	CDR3
TRBD1	TRBV5-6	once	15	TRBJ1-1	TGTGCCAGCAGCTTGTTCAGGGGGCTCGGCACTGAAGCTTTCTTT	CASSLFRGLGTEAFF
-	TRBV7-2	-	13	TRBJ1-1	TGTGCCAGCAGCTTGTGGGCAAACACTGAAGCTTTCTTT	CASSLWANTEAFF
-	TRBV5-6	-	16	TRBJ1-6	TGTGCCAGCAGCGCTCTGGCGAGACATGGGGATTCACCCCTCCACTTT	CASSALARHGDSPLHF
TRBD1	TRBV30	-	15	TRBJ2-2	TGTGCCTGGAGTAAGGGGGCAAGACGGACCGGGGAGCTGTTTTTT	CAWSKGARRTGELFF
-	TRBV3-1/TRBV3-2	-	18	TRBJ1-3	TGTGCCAGCAGCCAGGCCCCACCCCGGGGAGCGAATGGAAACACCATATATTTT	CASSQAPPRGANGNTIYF
TRBD1	TRBV2	-	17	TRBJ1-1	TGTGCCAGCAGCCCCTTGACAGGGGGCCCCATGAACACTGAAGCTTTCTTT	CASSPLTGGPMNTEAFF
-	TRBV18	-	16	TRBJ1-5	TGTGCCAGCTCAGCCTCGGGACGGTATAGCAATCAGCCCCAGCATTTT	CASSASGRYSNQPQHF
-	TRBV3-1/TRBV3-2	-	14	TRBJ1-1	TGTGCCAGCAGCCAAGCCAGGGGGAACACTGAAGCTTTCTTT	CASSQARGNTEAFF
TRBD1	TRBV5-5	once	14	TRBJ2-1	TGTGCCAGCAGGCATGGACAGGGTAACAATGAGCAGTTCTTC	CASRHGQGNNEQFF
TRBD1	TRBV5-1	-	15	TRBJ2-3	TGCGCCAGCAGCTCGGGCGGGACAGGGCAAGATACGCAGTATTTT	CASSSGGTGQDTQYF
TRBD2	TRBV18	-	17	TRBJ2-2	TGTGCCAGCTCATCGGGACTAGCGGGGGCCTCCTCCGGGGAGCTGTTTTTT	CASSSGLAGASSGELFF
TRBD1	TRBV30	-	15	TRBJ1-2	TGTGCCTGGGACGATAAGGACAGGGGGGACTATGGCTACACCTTC	CAWDDKDRGDYGYTF
-	TRBV7-2	-	16	TRBJ1-5	TGTGCCAGCAGCTCCCAAACAATGGGGGGACCGGGGAGACAGCATTTT	CASSSQTMGGPGRQHF
-	TRBV6-5	-	13	TRBJ1-2	TGTGCCAGCAGTACCGGAACAGGGCGCGGCTACACCTTC	CASSTGTGRGYTF
-	TRBV7-2	-	12	TRBJ2-7	TGTGCCAGCAGCTTAGAAGGGAACGAGCAGTACTTC	CASSLEGNEQYF
-	TRBV7-2	-	15	TRBJ2-3	TGTGCCAGCAGCTCCTCAGGGACTAGCACAGATACGCAGTATTTT	CASSSSGTSTDTQYF
TRBD1	TRBV3-1/TRBV3-2	few	17	TRBJ1-4	TGTGCCAGCAGCCAAGCCTTCGACAGGGCCTTTAATGAAAAACTGTTTTTT	CASSQAFDRAFNEKLFF
-	TRBV7-9	-	11	TRBJ2-7	TGTGCCAGCAGCCCAGGAGACGAGCAGTACTTC	CASSPGDEQYF
-	TRBV25-1	-	16	TRBJ1-4	TGTGCCAGCAGTGACAGGGCGGGGGCAACTAATGAAAAACTGTTTTTT	CASSDRAGATNEKLFF
-	TRBV10-2	-	12	TRBJ2-7	TGCGCCAACCTGAATTCGATCCCCAAGCAGTACTTC	CANLNSIPKQYF
-	TRBV30	-	15	TRBJ1-5	TGTGCCTGGAGTGGGGGTTCAGCCCGTAATCAGCCCCAGCATTTT	CAWSGGSARNQPQHF
TRBD1	TRBV19	-	16	TRBJ2-6	TGTGCCAGTAGTATAAAACAGGGGTATGGGGCCAACGTCCTGACTTTC	CASSIKQGYGANVLTF
-	TRBV9	-	13	TRBJ1-1	TGTGCCAGCAGCATGGGGATGAACACTGAAGCTTTCTTT	CASSMGMNTEAFF
-	TRBV30	-	10	TRBJ1-2	TGTGCCTGTCTCTCCTCTCGCTACACCTTC	CACLSSRYTF
TRBD1	TRBV10-3	-	15	TRBJ2-3	TGTGCCTCTCAGCGGGGACAGGGGGTTGTGGATACGCAGTATTTT	CASQRGQGVVDTQYF
-	TRBV7-2	-	14	TRBJ1-3	TGTGCCAGCAGCTCGGCAGGGTTTAGGAACACCATATATTTT	CASSSAGFRNTIYF
-	TRBV4-2	-	17	TRBJ2-1	TGTGCCAGCAGCCAAGAGGGGCAGTATAGCTCCTACAATGAGCAGTTCTTC	CASSQEGQYSSYNEQFF
TRBD1	TRBV10-2	-	16	TRBJ1-2	TGCGCCAGCAGTGGAGCGGGACAGGCGAGGCTCTATGGCTACACCTTC	CASSGAGQARLYGYTF
TRBD1	TRBV4-2	-	18	TRBJ2-6	TGTGCCAGCAGCCAAGAAAATGAGGGGGCGGATGGGGCCAACGTCCTGACTTTC	CASSQENEGADGANVLTF
TRBD1	TRBV9	-	15	TRBJ1-2	TGTGCCAGCAGTCCACAGGGGGCAGATGTCTATGGCTACACCTTC	CASSPQGADVYGYTF
TRBD1	TRBV7-9	-	17	TRBJ2-4	TGTGCCAGCAGCCCGACCAGATCGGGACAGGGCCTAAACATTCAGTACTTC	CASSPTRSGQGLNIQYF
TRBD2	TRBV20-1	-	14	TRBJ2-3	TGCAGTGCTAGTCCGGGACTAGCCACAGATACGCAGTATTTT	CSASPGLATDTQYF
-	TRBV19	-	15	TRBJ2-4	TGTGCCAGTACCCTCAACCTCCAGGACAAAAACATTCAGTACTTC	CASTLNLQDKNIQYF
-	TRBV10-3	-	17	TRBJ1-1	TGTGCCATCAGTGACCGAGATGGGTCCGGGCCGAACACTGAAGCTTTCTTT	CAISDRDGSGPNTEAFF
-	TRBV6-5	-	15	TRBJ1-4	TGTGCCAGCAGTCCTTTCGATGCAACTAATGAAAAACTGTTTTTT	CASSPFDATNEKLFF
TRBD1	TRBV10-2	-	13	TRBJ1-2	TGCGCCAGCAGTGTAGACAGGGGGCAGGGCTACACCTTC	CASSVDRGQGYTF
-	TRBV7-2	-	16	TRBJ2-3	TGTGCCAGCAGCTCCATTCGACAGGCTAGCACAGATACGCAGTATTTT	CASSSIRQASTDTQYF
TRBD1	TRBV29-1	-	13	TRBJ1-5	TGCAGCGTTGCAGGGGGCGCGGTTCAGCCCCAGCATTTT	CSVAGGAVQPQHF
-	TRBV5-6	-	16	TRBJ1-2	TGTGCCAGCACCATTGGGCCCCAGGGGATTAACTATGGCTACACCTTC	CASTIGPQGINYGYTF
-	TRBV19	-	14	TRBJ1-5	TGTGCCAGTAGTATAGATCGACGGGAGAGCCCCCAGCATTTT	CASSIDRRESPQHF
TRBD2	TRBV27	-	17	TRBJ2-1	TGTGCCAGCAGTTCGCAAAAAACTAGCGGGGGGTACAATGAGCAGTTCTTC	CASSSQKTSGGYNEQFF
TRBD1	TRBV5-1	-	15	TRBJ2-2	TGCGCCAGCAGCTACGACAGGGGAAGGACCGGGGAGCTGTTTTTT	CASSYDRGRTGELFF
-	TRBV5-4	few	14	TRBJ1-1	TGTGCCAGCAGCCGAGACACTTTCCTCCTCGAAGCTTTCTTT	CASSRDTFLLEAFF
TRBD1	TRBV6-2/TRBV6-3	-	16	TRBJ2-1	TGTGCCAGCAGCTTGGGACAGGCGAGCTCCTACAATGAGCAGTTCTTC	CASSLGQASSYNEQFF
-	TRBV7-2	-	13	TRBJ1-6	TGTGCCAGCAGCTTACCCCTTCTTCCACCCCTCCACTTT	CASSLPLLPPLHF
-	TRBV5-4	-	16	TRBJ1-4	TGTGCCAGCAGCTTGGAGCGGGGTGCAACTAATGAAAAACTGTTTTTT	CASSLERGATNEKLFF
-	TRBV5-1	-	18	TRBJ1-3	TGCGCCAGCAGCACGGGAGGTAACTCCCTAAACTCTGGAAACACCATATATTTT	CASSTGGNSLNSGNTIYF
TRBD2	TRBV3-1/TRBV3-2	-	13	TRBJ2-3	TGTGCCAGCAGCCAAATGCGGGGGGGTACGCAGTATTTT	CASSQMRGGTQYF
-	TRBV12-3/TRBV12-4	-	12	TRBJ2-2	TGTGCCACCACTGGGGCCACCGGGGAGCTGTTTTTT	CATTGATGELFF
-	TRBV5-4	few	17	TRBJ1-4	TGTGCCAGCAGTTACACAGGTGGCGTCGGATATGATGAAAAACTGTTTTTT	CASSYTGGVGYDEKLFF
-	TRBV5-1	once	14	TRBJ1-4	TGCGCCAGCAGCTTGGGGCCAACAAATGAAAAACTGTTTTTT	CASSLGPTNEKLFF
-	TRBV6-1	-	16	TRBJ2-1	TGTGCCAGCAGTGACCATGAGCCGCAGACTAACAATGAGCAGTTCTTC	CASSDHEPQTNNEQFF
-	TRBV19	-	15	TRBJ1-1	TGTGCCAGTAGTCCCTTAATGGGCGCGGGAACTGAAGCTTTCTTT	CASSPLMGAGTEAFF
-	TRBV5-1	once	14	TRBJ2-7	TGCGCCAGCAGCTTGGGCCCAGGGGTCTACGAGCAGTACTTC	CASSLGPGVYEQYF
-	TRBV10-3	-	14	TRBJ2-3	TGTGCCATCAGCAACGGGGCCCGGAGAGATACGCAGTATTTT	CAISNGARRDTQYF
-	TRBV4-3	-	14	TRBJ1-6	TGCGCCAGCAGCCAAGAGGGGTCGGGTTCACCCCTCCACTTT	CASSQEGSGSPLHF
-	TRBV7-9	few	15	TRBJ1-6	TGTGCCAGCAGCTTAGCTTCTCGGGAGGGTTCACCCCTCCACTTT	CASSLASREGSPLHF
TRBD1	TRBV4-1	-	18	TRBJ1-5	TGCGCCAGCAGCCAGAGAGAAATGCCGGGACAGGGGTATCAGCCCCAGCATTTT	CASSQREMPGQGYQPQHF
TRBD2	TRBV7-2	-	16	TRBJ2-1	TGTGCCAGCAGCTCCCGACTAGCGGGGGGTTACAATGAGCAGTTCTTC	CASSSRLAGGYNEQFF